This entry lists 27 T cell receptor beta chains sequenced from one sample in a study of T cell changes during pregnancy in multiple sclerosis. Assay: immunoSEQ multiplex PCR; the TCRdb copy retains only in-frame clones and omits some. The data contain some 59,000 clones, 89% of them seen just once; the ten biggest clones take up roughly 2.7%. Sequences were derived from peripheral blood, sampled in the first trimester of pregnancy. All receptors come from a female donor with multiple sclerosis, enrolled in a pregnancy study.

The chain has TRBV25-1 and TRBJ2-1; 9 bases agree with TRBD2. With V trimmed by 4 bases and J by 7 bases, 14 bases remained unmatched. Germline loops: CDR1 MGHDK, CDR2 SYGVNS. This CDR3 spans 17 amino acids. The DNA of the CDR3 is TGTGCCAGCAGTGCGCGGGAGGGCCTATTAGTAAGGAATGAGCAGTTCTTC. Translation gives CASSAREGLLVRNEQFF.

V is TRBV14 and J is TRBJ2-5; D possibly corresponds to TRBD1 (6 bases). Germline V gives CDR1 SGHDN, CDR2 FVKESK. The CDR3 contains 12 residues. V shed 4 bases and J shed 7 bases, with 10 bases lying between them. The CDR3 here is CASSPKGVTQYF. The DNA of the CDR3 is TGTGCCAGCAGCCCGAAGGGGGTGACCCAGTACTTC.

The rearrangement links TRBV7-2 to TRBJ1-5; tentative D call: TRBD1 (6 bases). Trimming cost V 5 bases and J 0 bases, with 11 bases left between them. From germline, CDR1 is SGHTA and CDR2 FQGNSA. CDR3 size: 15 residues. The CDR3 loop is CASSRTAYSNQPQHF. In nucleotides, the CDR3 is TGTGCCAGCAGCCGGACAGCTTATAGCAATCAGCCCCAGCATTTT.

The chain is built from TRBV7-2 and TRBJ1-1; a possible D gene is TRBD1 (5 bases). The CDR3 loop spans 12 amino acids. Germline V gene lookup returns CDR1 SGHTA and CDR2 FQGNSA. Trimming cost V 7 bases and J 11 bases, with 17 bases left between them. In DNA, the CDR3 is TGTGCCAGCACCGAGAGAACAGGATCGGCTTTCTTT. The encoded protein is CASTERTGSAFF.

The chain couples TRBV2 to TRBJ1-2, with D perhaps TRBD1 (5 bases). With 6 bases removed from V and 8 bases from J, the gap between germline ends came to 16 bases. Germline CDR1 reads SNHLY; CDR2 reads FYNNEI. The length of the CDR3 is 13 residues. The chain's CDR3 is CASRDWGVSGYTF. CDR3 bases: TGTGCCAGCAGGGACTGGGGGGTGTCAGGCTACACCTTC.

The table lists this clone with a few counts. The chain couples TRBV5-1 to TRBJ1-1; D not resolved. From germline, CDR1 is SGHRS and CDR2 YFSETQ. The CDR3 spans 15 residues. With 1 base removed from V and 0 bases from J, the gap between germline ends came to 10 bases. CDR3 residues: CASSLTGEMNTEAFF. The CDR3 coding sequence is TGCGCCAGCAGCTTGACTGGGGAGATGAACACTGAAGCTTTCTTT.

The chain is built from TRBV6-4 and TRBJ1-2; 7 bases agree with TRBD1. With V trimmed by 6 bases and J by 2 bases, 9 bases remained unmatched. CDR3 length: 15 amino acids. In germline, CDR1 is MRHNA, CDR2 SNTAGT. CDR3 region: CASSATGKGNYGYTF. In DNA, the CDR3 is TGTGCCAGCAGCGCGACAGGGAAGGGAAACTATGGCTACACCTTC.

J is TRBJ2-1 and V is TRBV19; 8 nucleotides align to TRBD2. CDR1 and CDR2 from the germline V gene are LNHDA and SQIVND (reference sequence). J lost 10 bases, V lost 5 bases, and 7 bases had no gene match. This CDR3 comprises 13 residues. Here the CDR3 DNA reads TGTGCCAGTAGTCTTGGACTAGCAGACGAGCAGTTCTTC. It encodes CASSLGLADEQFF.

The chain is built from TRBV19 and TRBJ1-3, with 7 bases lining up with TRBD1. This CDR3 comprises 16 residues. Germline trimming cut 5 bases from V and 0 bases from J; bases unmatched to any gene: 7. In germline, CDR1 is LNHDA, CDR2 SQIVND (reference sequence). The CDR3 nucleotides are TGTGCCAGTAGTCCGAGGGGGCCCTTCTCTGGAAACACCATATATTTT. Translation: CASSPRGPFSGNTIYF.

The count of this clone is one. V gene TRBV6-1 combines with J gene TRBJ1-1; D may be TRBD1 (5 bases). CDR1 MNHNS and CDR2 SASEGT come from the germline V gene. This CDR3 region has 13 residues. Trimming left V 7 bases short and J 4 bases short, with 13 bases between. The CDR3 region has the DNA TGTGCCAGCATTCTGGACACAGGCACTGAAGCTTTCTTT. Amino acids: CASILDTGTEAFF.

V usage is TRBV6-6 and J usage is TRBJ1-4; 7 bases align to TRBD1. The CDR3 length is 15 residues. The trim removed 2 bases at V and 7 bases at J, leaving 7 bases unmatched. Germline values: CDR1 MNHNY, CDR2 SVGAGI (reference sequence). This CDR3 reads CASSYTGQEVEKLFF. The DNA for the CDR3 is TGTGCCAGCAGTTACACCGGACAGGAGGTTGAAAAACTGTTTTTT.

CDR3: CASKDWTSGYEQYF. The CDR3 DNA sequence: TGCGCCAGCAAGGATTGGACTAGCGGTTACGAGCAGTACTTC. The chain joins TRBV10-2 to TRBJ2-7, with 10 positions matching TRBD2. This CDR3 has 14 residues. The germline gives CDR1 WSHSY, CDR2 SAAADI. The V and J ends lost 7 bases and 4 bases, in that order; junction bases with no gene match: 7.

Only a few counts were recorded for this clone. The gene calls are TRBV14 and TRBJ1-1, with 7 nucleotides matching TRBD1. The CDR3 extends over 13 amino acids. Germline V lookup: CDR1 SGHDN, CDR2 FVKESK. J was trimmed by 4 bases and V by 4 bases; bases with no gene match: 3. The CDR3 DNA follows: TGTGCCAGCAGCCGAAGGGACAGCACTGAAGCTTTCTTT. The encoded protein is CASSRRDSTEAFF.

V gene TRBV11-2 combines with J gene TRBJ1-5, with a possible D match to TRBD1 (5 bases). V was pared by 5 bases and J by 4 bases, with 9 bases between. This CDR3 comprises 13 residues. Germline values: CDR1 SGHAT, CDR2 FQNNGV. CDR3 sequence reads: CASSRTYNQPQHF. The CDR3 DNA follows: TGTGCCAGCAGCCGGACATATAATCAGCCCCAGCATTTT.

This chain uses TRBV5-4 with TRBJ2-7, with 8 bases matching TRBD2. From germline, CDR1 is SGHNT and CDR2 YYREEE (reference sequence). The CDR3 has 15 residues. The V segment lost 4 bases and the J segment 5 bases; nucleotides outside the gene matches: 11. The CDR3 DNA follows: TGTGCCAGCAGCCCTTACCGGGGGGGCTACGACGAGCAGTACTTC. Protein: CASSPYRGGYDEQYF.

The chain links TRBV2 to TRBJ2-7; D perhaps matches TRBD1 (6 bases). CDR3 size: 15 residues. Trimming shortened V by 7 bases and J by 4 bases, and 20 bases separated the two germline ends. From germline, CDR1 is SNHLY and CDR2 FYNNEI. In DNA form, the CDR3 reads TGTGCCAGCACCCATCGCACAGGGATTACTTACGAGCAGTACTTC. This encodes CASTHRTGITYEQYF.

This sequence joins TRBV2 and TRBJ2-5; weak D call: TRBD1 (6 bases). The CDR3 consists of 14 residues. Germline CDR1 reads SNHLY; CDR2 reads FYNNEI. Trimming shortened V by 1 base and J by 3 bases, and 9 bases separated the two germline ends. The CDR3 coding sequence is TGTGCCAGCAGTGAAGGCAACAGGGAAGAGACCCAGTACTTC. Its translation: CASSEGNREETQYF.

This chain connects TRBV11-2 to TRBJ2-1; D is undetermined. V lost 0 bases and J 4 bases, leaving 4 bases between the germline ends. The germline CDR1 and CDR2 sequences are SGHAT and FQNNGV. This CDR3 contains 13 residues. This CDR3 reads CASSLDPYNEQFF. CDR3 bases: TGTGCCAGCAGCTTAGATCCTTACAATGAGCAGTTCTTC.

As to this clone: Its ends do not fully match the called genes, so a read error is possible. This rearrangement joins TRBV20-1 to TRBJ1-4; possible D gene TRBD1, 6 bases. Germline CDR1 is DFQATT and CDR2 is SNEGSKA (reference sequence). The CDR3 has 11 amino acids. CDR3 bases: TGCAGTGCGTCGGACAGAGCCCATAGGATTTTT. It codes for CSASDRAHRIF.

The chain employs TRBV27 and TRBJ2-7; tentative D call: TRBD1 (5 bases). The CDR3 has 14 residues. Germline-derived CDR1 and CDR2 are MNHEY and SMNVEV (reference sequence). Between the trimmed V and J ends, which lost 1 base and 3 bases, there was a span of 10 bases. CDR3 in amino acids: CASSLWGNNYEQYF. CDR3 nucleotide sequence: TGTGCCAGCAGTTTATGGGGCAACAACTACGAGCAGTACTTC.

V is TRBV9 and J is TRBJ1-3, with TRBD1 matching 7 bases. The CDR3 length is 14 residues. Germline V gives CDR1 SGDLS, CDR2 YYNGEE. With 3 bases clipped from V and 4 bases from J, the junction kept 4 bases outside the gene matches. The CDR3 loop is CASSEQGTGNTIYF. In DNA, the CDR3 is TGTGCCAGCAGCGAACAGGGGACGGGAAACACCATATATTTT.

This chain links TRBV27 with TRBJ2-1, with 8 bases matching TRBD2. The CDR3 runs 14 residues. Trimming cost V 5 bases and J 6 bases; bases outside gene matches: 6. From germline, CDR1 is MNHEY and CDR2 SMNVEV (reference sequence). CDR3 sequence (DNA): TGTGCCAGCAGTAAGGGACTAGTCGGCAATGAGCAGTTCTTC. Residues: CASSKGLVGNEQFF.

The chain combines TRBV11-2 with TRBJ2-3; the D is unclear. Germline lookup yields CDR1 SGHAT and CDR2 FQNNGV. This CDR3 comprises 14 residues. V lost 2 bases, J lost 1 base, and 7 bases lay in between. CDR3 bases: TGTGCCAGCAGCTTAAACCCGGGCACAGATACGCAGTATTTT. Translating it yields CASSLNPGTDTQYF.

This CDR3 reads CASSPGPGGTEAFF. CDR3 sequence (DNA): TGTGCCAGCAGTCCAGGACCCGGGGGCACTGAAGCTTTCTTT. The genes are TRBV27 and TRBJ1-1; D might be TRBD1 (5 bases). The CDR3 consists of 14 residues. Germline values: CDR1 MNHEY, CDR2 SMNVEV (reference sequence). V dropped 5 bases and J dropped 4 bases, with 14 bases sitting between them.

The rearrangement uses TRBV4-3 and TRBJ2-1; TRBD2 aligns across 11 bases. This CDR3 contains 20 residues. The germline V gene has CDR1 LGHNA and CDR2 YSLEER. J was trimmed by 7 bases and V by 0 bases; bases with no gene match: 17. Here the CDR3 DNA reads TGCGCCAGCAGCCAAGATCGGGTAGCGGGGGGGCGAATTACGGGGAATGAGCAGTTCTTC. Translation gives CASSQDRVAGGRITGNEQFF.

The chain couples TRBV4-3 to TRBJ1-2, with TRBD1 matching 9 bases. The CDR3 sequence is 17 residues long. V dropped 4 bases and J dropped 4; count of bases not matched to a gene: 13. The germline CDR1 and CDR2 sequences are LGHNA and YSLEER. Here the CDR3 DNA reads TGCGCCAGCAGCCGATACGGAGGGACAGGGCACGGCTATGGCTACACCTTC. Translated: CASSRYGGTGHGYGYTF.

This chain joins TRBV7-9 and TRBJ2-5, with a possible D match to TRBD2 (5 bases). The V gene's germline CDR1 is SEHNR and CDR2 FQNEAQ (reference sequence). Trimming took off 2 bases at V and 1 base at J, with 5 bases between the two ends. The CDR3 spans 13 residues. CDR3 coding DNA: TGTGCCAGCAGCTTACGGGGCCAAGAGACCCAGTACTTC. This gives the protein CASSLRGQETQYF.